What follows describes a single T cell receptor (beta chain). The antigen is unknown. The study ran its PCR with 60 Vbeta and 13 Jbeta primers. The method was immunoSEQ multiplex PCR; TCRdb's version includes in-frame clones alone and lacks a portion of them. Among approximately 160,000 clones, 75% were seen once, and the ten largest hold about 3%. Trimming shortened V by 1 base and J by 0 bases, and 10 bases separated the two germline ends. This CDR3 contains 16 residues. CDR1 is MNHNS and CDR2 is SASEGT in the germline V gene. This sample is part of a study of cytomegalovirus exposure and HLA in healthy donors. Study-level points and caveats: Some highly shared sequence variants likely arose as a pipeline artifact.

The sequence came from a woman between 50 and 59 years old in good health and CMV-seropositive. The chain recombines TRBV6-1 with TRBJ1-5; D may be TRBD1 (5 bases). Sequenced: PBMCs. The CDR3 DNA reads TGTGCCAGCAGTGAAGGTGGGGGGTATAGCAATCAGCCCCAGCATTTT. This codes for CASSEGGGYSNQPQHF.